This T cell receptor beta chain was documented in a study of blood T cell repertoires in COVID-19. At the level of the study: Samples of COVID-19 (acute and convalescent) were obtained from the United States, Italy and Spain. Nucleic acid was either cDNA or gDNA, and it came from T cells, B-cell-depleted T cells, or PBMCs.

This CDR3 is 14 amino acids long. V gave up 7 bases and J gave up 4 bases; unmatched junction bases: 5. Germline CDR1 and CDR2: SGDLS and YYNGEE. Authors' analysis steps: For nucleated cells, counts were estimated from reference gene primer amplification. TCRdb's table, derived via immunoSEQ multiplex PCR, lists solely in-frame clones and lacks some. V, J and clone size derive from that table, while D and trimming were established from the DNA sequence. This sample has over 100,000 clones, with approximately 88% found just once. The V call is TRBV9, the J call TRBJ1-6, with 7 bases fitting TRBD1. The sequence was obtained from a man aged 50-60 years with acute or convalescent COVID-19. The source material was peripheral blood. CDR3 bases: TGTGCCAGCGGCTTGGGACAGTATAATTCACCCCTCCACTTT. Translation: CASGLGQYNSPLHF.